Presented here are 13 T cell receptor beta chains from one specimen sequenced in a study of tumor-infiltrating lymphocytes in primary liver carcinoma. A constant-region primer served to make TCR beta cDNA from roughly 460 ng total RNA. ARM-PCR, slightly modified, supplied the TCR beta libraries through three nested multiplex PCR rounds. Investigators reported that the first two PCR rounds, at around 10 cycles each, used TRBV1-TRBV30 forward primers with a C-beta reverse primer. TCRdb recomputed calls from the multiplex PCR reads with MiXCR, one row per CDR3 protein. The sample has about 74,000 distinct CDR3 sequences; nearly 70% are singletons. RNA and DNA were co-extracted from about 20-30 mg of unsorted bulk tissue. Sample: liver tumor tissue from sampling region 4. Indicated subset: tumor region T4, right-lateral pole. These receptors were taken from a man aged 35 to 55 with primary liver carcinoma and hepatitis B virus infection.

A word on this clonotype: Germline and junction disagree at one end, which may indicate a read error. The chain uses TRBV29-1 and TRBJ2-1, with no clear D. The CDR3 runs 16 residues. From germline, CDR1 is SQVTM and CDR2 ANQGSEA. This CDR3 is CNVEWVRIRSYNEQFF. The CDR3, as DNA: TGCAACGTTGAATGGGTCAGGATTAGATCTTACAATGAACAGTTCTTC.

Notes on this clonotype: An end of the junction does not agree with germline; a read error may underlie this. This chain links TRBV5-5 with TRBJ1-4; D is uncertain. CDR3 length equals 16 residues. Germline CDR1 reads SGHKS; CDR2 reads YYEKEE (reference sequence). The CDR3 region has the DNA TGTGCCAGCAGCACCTCGACGGCCTTAAGCACTGAAAAACTGTTTTTC. Residues: CASSTSTALSTEKLFF.

This sequence joins TRBV4-1 and TRBJ2-7; 9 nucleotides align to TRBD2. This CDR3 is 15 amino acids long. Per germline, CDR1 MGHRA and CDR2 YSYEKL. CDR3 bases: TGCGACTGCAGCCAAAAGGGACTAGCAAACCACGAGCAGTACTTC. Protein sequence: CDCSQKGLANHEQYF.

The V and J genes are TRBV29-1 and TRBJ2-5; D unresolved. Germline CDR1 and CDR2: SQVTM and ANQGSEA. The CDR3 has 14 residues. Between the trimmed V and J ends, which lost 4 bases and 4 bases, there was a span of 16 bases. CDR3 in amino acids: CSVGGTAIRETQYF. The DNA for the CDR3 is TGCAGCGTTGGTGGTACAGCAATTCGAGAGACCCAGTACTTC.

The sample holds one count of this clonotype. One end of the junction fails to match germline, which may point to a read error. This chain links TRBV6-5 with TRBJ1-1; D uncertain. Per the germline V gene, CDR1 is MNHEY and CDR2 is SVGAGI. This CDR3 contains 12 residues. The CDR3 loop is CASNTRGAEAFF. The CDR3 DNA reads TGCGCCAGCAACACGCGGGGTGCTGAAGCTTTCTTT.

In the case of this clonotype: The germline gene is not matched at one end of the junction; a read error may be the cause. V gene TRBV4-1 combines with J gene TRBJ2-1; D not certain. The CDR3 runs 15 residues. Germline V gene sequence: CDR1 MGHRA, CDR2 YSYEKL. The CDR3 DNA reads as TGCGCCAGCGGTCCACCTCTCGGGCCCTATAATGAGCAGTTCTTC. It translates to CASGPPLGPYNEQFF.

On this clonotype: The conserved phenylalanine or tryptophan normally closing the CDR3 is absent here, so this likely arose from a read error. The chain couples TRBV6-1 to TRBJ2-7, with D unresolved. Trimming stripped 2 bases from V and 6 bases from J, with 8 bases between. This CDR3 has 12 amino acids. Germline lookup yields CDR1 MNHNS and CDR2 SASEGT. CDR3 protein: CASSEMVVEQYL. In nucleotides, the CDR3 is TGTGCCAGCAGTGAAATGGTGGTCGAGCAGTACCTC.

The chain combines TRBV11-2 with TRBJ2-2; 9 nucleotides match TRBD2. Germline CDR1 SGHAT, CDR2 FQNNGV. This CDR3 has 16 amino acids. Here the CDR3 reads CESSLAALAGTGELFF. The CDR3 nucleotides read TGTGAAAGCAGCTTAGCGGCGCTAGCGGGAACCGGGGAGCTGTTTTTT.

As to this clonotype: A clone one base away is much larger, so this may be a read error. The chain couples TRBV28 to TRBJ2-5; 8 nucleotides agree with TRBD1. Germline V gene data show CDR1 as MDHEN and CDR2 as SYDVKM. This CDR3 has 14 residues. V lost 5 bases to trimming and J lost 2 bases; unmatched junction nucleotides: 4. CDR3 loop: CASSPWTGQETQYF. The DNA of the CDR3 is TGTGCCAGCAGTCCGTGGACAGGGCAAGAGACCCAGTACTTC.

This clonotype was seen repeatedly, ten times or more. V is TRBV7-9 and J is TRBJ1-6, with 10 nucleotides matching TRBD1. Germline-derived CDR1 and CDR2 are SEHNR and FQNEAQ (reference sequence). The CDR3 consists of 15 residues. J lost 7 bases, V lost 4 bases, and 4 bases had no gene match. The CDR3 DNA follows: TGTGCCAGCAGCTCGGGACAGGGGAGAAATTCACCCCTCCACTTT. Protein: CASSSGQGRNSPLHF.

Worth noting for this clonotype: At one boundary the junction diverges from the germline segment, which might be a read error. The chain combines TRBV29-1 with TRBJ2-3; D is possibly TRBD1 (5 bases). This CDR3 is built from 13 residues. Germline-derived CDR1 and CDR2 are SQVTM and ANQGSEA. CDR3 sequence: CSVPVGGANTHYF. For the CDR3, the DNA is TGCAGCGTTCCGGTGGGTGGGGCAAATACGCATTATTTT.

The chain carries TRBV7-9 and TRBJ1-2; 7 bases agree with TRBD1. Germline CDR1 SEHNR, CDR2 FQNEAQ (reference sequence). V was pared by 11 bases and J by 5 bases, with 11 bases of the junction left unmatched. This CDR3 spans 13 amino acids. The CDR3 reads CADSPTGIYGYTF. Written as DNA, the CDR3 is TGTGCCGACAGCCCGACAGGGATTTATGGCTACACCTTC.

CDR3 sequence: CSVYGSEGQGAYEQYF. As DNA, the CDR3 is TGCAGCGTTTATGGGAGTGAGGGACAGGGAGCCTACGAGCAGTACTTC. The V call is TRBV29-1, the J call TRBJ2-7, with 9 nucleotides matching TRBD1. J was trimmed by 2 bases and V by 5 bases; bases with no gene match: 13. This CDR3 has 16 amino acids. Germline V gene lookup returns CDR1 SQVTM and CDR2 ANQGSEA.